This T cell receptor beta chain was sequenced during a study of cytomegalovirus exposure and HLA in healthy donors. This clone was seen a handful of times. Unmatched junction bases numbered 4, after V lost 3 bases and J lost 4 bases. The V gene's germline CDR1 is SGHNT and CDR2 YYREEE (reference sequence). This CDR3 has 14 residues. Both 60 Vbeta primers and 13 Jbeta primers went into the PCR. Assay: immunoSEQ multiplex PCR; the TCRdb copy retains only in-frame clones and omits some. The sample has 130,000 or so clones, more than 60% seen once; the top ten hold around 6.3%. The TCR was taken from a woman aged 55-70 years in good health and CMV-seronegative. The chain couples TRBV5-4 to TRBJ2-3, with TRBD1 matching over 8 bases. Material: PBMCs. The CDR3 sequence is CASSWAGGPDTQYF. CDR3 nucleotides: TGTGCCAGCAGCTGGGCAGGGGGCCCAGATACGCAGTATTTT.